The sequence of this T cell receptor (beta chain) was determined in a study of beta chain features in type 1 diabetes. The CDR3 has 10 residues. Per germline, CDR1 SQVTM and CDR2 ANQGSEA. The V end lost 7 bases, the J end lost 2 bases, and 5 bases lay between the germline ends. Regarding this clone: Its antigen remains unknown.

Study-level results: The naive, central memory and Treg TCRB repertoires showed an apparent similarity that was greater among patients than among healthy donors.

Every isolated RNA sample was fully reverse transcribed, so sequencing captured expressed TCRB transcripts. Some clones are missing from TCRdb's copy, which holds only in-frame ones; the method was immunoSEQ multiplex PCR. The sample lists about 150,000 clones, roughly 11% seen once, with around 2.1% in the top ten. This sequence was found in a young man in good health. The chain is built from TRBV29-1 and TRBJ1-1; D remains unclear. Specimen: central memory CD4+ T cells from blood. Here the CDR3 reads CSACNTEAFF. In nucleotides, the CDR3 is TGCAGCGCTTGTAACACTGAAGCTTTCTTT.